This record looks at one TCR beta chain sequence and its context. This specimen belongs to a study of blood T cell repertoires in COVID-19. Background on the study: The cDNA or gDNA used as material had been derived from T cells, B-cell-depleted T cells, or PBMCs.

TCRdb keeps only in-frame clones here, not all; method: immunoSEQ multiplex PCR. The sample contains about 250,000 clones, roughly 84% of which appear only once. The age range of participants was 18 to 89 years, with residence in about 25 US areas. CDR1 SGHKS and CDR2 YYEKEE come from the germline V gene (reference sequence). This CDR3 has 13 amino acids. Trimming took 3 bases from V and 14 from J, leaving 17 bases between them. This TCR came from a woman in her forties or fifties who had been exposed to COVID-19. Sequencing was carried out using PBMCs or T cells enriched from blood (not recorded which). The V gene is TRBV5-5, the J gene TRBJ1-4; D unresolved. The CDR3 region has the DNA TGTGCCAGCAGCTCCTGGGGAGCGAAAGGGCTGTTTTTT. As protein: CASSSWGAKGLFF.